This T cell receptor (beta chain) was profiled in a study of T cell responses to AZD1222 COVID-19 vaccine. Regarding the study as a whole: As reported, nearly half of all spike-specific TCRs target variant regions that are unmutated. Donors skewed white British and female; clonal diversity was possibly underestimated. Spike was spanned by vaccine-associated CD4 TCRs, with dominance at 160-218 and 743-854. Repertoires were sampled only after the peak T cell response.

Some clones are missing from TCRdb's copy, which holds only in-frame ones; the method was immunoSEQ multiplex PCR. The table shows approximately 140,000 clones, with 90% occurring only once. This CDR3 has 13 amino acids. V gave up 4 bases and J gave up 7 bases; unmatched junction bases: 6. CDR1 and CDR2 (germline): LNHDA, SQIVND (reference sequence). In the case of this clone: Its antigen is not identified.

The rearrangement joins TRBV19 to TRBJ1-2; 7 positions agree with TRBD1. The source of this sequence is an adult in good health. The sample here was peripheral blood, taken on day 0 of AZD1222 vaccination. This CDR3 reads CASSTDRESGYTF. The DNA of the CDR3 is TGTGCCAGTAGTACAGACAGGGAGAGTGGCTACACCTTC.